This is a list of T cell receptor beta chains from one sample in a study of blood T cell repertoires in COVID-19. TCRdb's copy holds only in-frame clones and misses some; the assay was immunoSEQ multiplex PCR. Counted here are 95,000 to 150,000 clones, around four fifths occurring once; the ten biggest clones make up 6%. The specimen was peripheral blood. These receptor sequences come from an elderly man with COVID-19, enrolled during active disease. Each CDR3 is given with its conserved first and last residue. D genes are given only for firm matches. Expanded clones are given a class, and other clones once, few, many or no size at all.

NA	once	TRBV19	TRBJ2-4	TGTGCCAGTAGCCCTGGAGGAGACATTCAGTACTTC	CASSPGGDIQYF
TRBD1	NA	TRBV18	TRBJ1-1	TGTGCCAGCTCACCTGCGACAGGGGGAAACCATGAAGCTTTCTTT	CASSPATGGNHEAFF
NA	few	TRBV30	TRBJ1-2	TGTGCCGGAGGGCCCGGGGATGGCTACACCTTC	CAGGPGDGYTF
NA	once	TRBV27	TRBJ1-4	TGTGCCAGCAGTTCCTGGACACCAGAAAAACTGTTTTTT	CASSSWTPEKLFF
NA	few	TRBV28	TRBJ2-1	TGTGCCAGCAGTTTGACACTTAATGAGCAGTTCTTC	CASSLTLNEQFF
NA	few	TRBV10-1	TRBJ2-3	TGCGCCAGCAGTGAAGGGGACTTGACAGTCACAGATACGCAGTATTTT	CASSEGDLTVTDTQYF
NA	NA	TRBV19	TRBJ2-5	TGTGCCAGTAGGACGACAGGCCAAGAGACCCAGTACTTC	CASRTTGQETQYF
TRBD1	few	TRBV6-5	TRBJ1-2	TGTGCCAGCAGCCCAGGGGGCACGGGCTATGGCTACACCTTC	CASSPGGTGYGYTF
NA	NA	TRBV7-8	TRBJ2-2	TGTGCCGACCGGGATTGGACCGGGGAGCTGTTTTTT	CADRDWTGELFF
NA	NA	TRBV15	TRBJ1-5	TGTGCCACCAGCCACGGGGGGGCCAGCAATCAGCCCCAGCATTTT	CATSHGGASNQPQHF
TRBD1	few	TRBV20-1	TRBJ2-3	TGCAGTGCGAGTCCCGGGACAGCCACAGATACGCAGTATTTT	CSASPGTATDTQYF
NA	NA	TRBV7-2	TRBJ2-5	TGTGCCAGCAGCGCCCTTAGGGGCCGAAAGACCCAGTACTTC	CASSALRGRKTQYF
TRBD2	few	TRBV19	TRBJ2-7	TGTGCCAGTAGTCCCGGGACTAGCACGTACGAGCAGTACTTC	CASSPGTSTYEQYF
NA	NA	TRBV11-1	TRBJ1-1	TGTGCCAGCAGCTTACGGGCAGGGGCCCACACTGAAGCTTTCTTT	CASSLRAGAHTEAFF
TRBD1	NA	TRBV5-1	TRBJ1-3	TGCGCCAGCAGCTTTCTCGGACAGGGAGGAAACACCATATATTTT	CASSFLGQGGNTIYF
TRBD1	NA	TRBV28	TRBJ1-1	TGTGCCAGCAGTTTCCAGACAGGGGGAGACACTGAAGCTTTCTTT	CASSFQTGGDTEAFF
NA	NA	TRBV15	TRBJ2-2	TGTGCCACCAGCCCATTCGACAAGGGGGATTTCGGGGAGCTGTTTTTT	CATSPFDKGDFGELFF
TRBD2	few	TRBV7-8	TRBJ2-1	TGTGCCAGCAGCTTTTTTTCGGGAGGTACTTACAATGAGCAGTTCTTC	CASSFFSGGTYNEQFF
NA	NA	TRBV27	TRBJ1-4	TGTGCCAGCAGTTTATTAGGACAGCCTAATGAAAAACTGTTTTTT	CASSLLGQPNEKLFF
TRBD2	NA	TRBV7-8	TRBJ2-7	TGTGCCAGCAGCTTAGTGGGGGGGAGCAACGCGCCATACGAGCAGTACTTC	CASSLVGGSNAPYEQYF
TRBD1	NA	TRBV6-5	TRBJ2-7	TGTGCCAGCACCCGGGACAGCTCCTACGAGCAGTACTTC	CASTRDSSYEQYF
NA	NA	TRBV18	TRBJ1-2	TGTGCCAGCTCACCACCCGGTGGTTTTAACTATGGCTACACCTTC	CASSPPGGFNYGYTF
NA	NA	TRBV6-6	TRBJ1-3	TGTGCCAGCAGTTCCCAGGGGACTGGAAACACCATATATTTT	CASSSQGTGNTIYF
NA	few	TRBV10-2	TRBJ2-7	TGCGCCAGCAGTGCGCTAGAGGGCGAGCAGTACTTC	CASSALEGEQYF
NA	NA	TRBV7-9	TRBJ1-4	TGTGCCATTTCGGGGCGGGGGACAACTAATGAAAAACTGTTTTTT	CAISGRGTTNEKLFF
NA	NA	TRBV5-1	TRBJ2-7	TGCGCCAGCAGCTCAACAGGGGCGGGGGAGCAGTACTTC	CASSSTGAGEQYF
TRBD2	NA	TRBV24-1	TRBJ2-3	TGTGCCACCAGTGAAGGGACTAGCATCACAGATACGCAGTATTTT	CATSEGTSITDTQYF
NA	NA	TRBV6-2/TRBV6-3	TRBJ2-7	TGTGCCAGCAGTTACCGACTGGAGGGGGCTCGATTTACCTACGAGCAGTACTTC	CASSYRLEGARFTYEQYF
NA	few	TRBV5-4	TRBJ2-1	TGTGCCAGCAGCCCGACAGGCGACGGTTACAATGAGCAGTTCTTC	CASSPTGDGYNEQFF
TRBD2	NA	TRBV11-2	TRBJ2-4	TGTGCCAGCAGCTTAATAAGCGGGAGCGCAACCAAAAACATTCAGTACTTC	CASSLISGSATKNIQYF
TRBD1	few	TRBV2	TRBJ1-1	TGTGCCAGCAGTCTGGGACAGGGGAACACTGAAGCTTTCTTT	CASSLGQGNTEAFF
NA	NA	TRBV18	TRBJ2-7	TGTGCCAGCTCACCACCTCAACTAGCCGACGAGCAGTACTTC	CASSPPQLADEQYF
TRBD1	NA	TRBV28	TRBJ1-6	TGTGCCAGCAGTCCTCTAGGACAGGGGTATTCACCCCTCCACTTT	CASSPLGQGYSPLHF
TRBD2	NA	TRBV5-1	TRBJ2-1	TGCGCCACCGGGCTACTAGCGGGAAACCTCAATGAGCAGTTCTTC	CATGLLAGNLNEQFF
NA	once	TRBV3-1/TRBV3-2	TRBJ2-1	TGTGCCAGCAGCCTAACCTACAATGAGCAGTTCTTC	CASSLTYNEQFF
TRBD2	NA	TRBV28	TRBJ2-1	TGTGCCAGCAGTCCCCTGACTAGCGGGAAAGATGAGCAGTTCTTC	CASSPLTSGKDEQFF
TRBD1	NA	TRBV19	TRBJ2-3	TGTGCCAGTAGCCGCGGGACAGGGCGGACAGATACGCAGTATTTT	CASSRGTGRTDTQYF
NA	NA	TRBV28	TRBJ1-1	TGTGCCAGTCTGAATAGGAGAGTCGCTTTCTTT	CASLNRRVAFF
TRBD1	once	TRBV7-6	TRBJ1-3	TGTGCCAGCAGCCTGGGGGGCGGGACAGTTGGAAACACCATATATTTT	CASSLGGGTVGNTIYF
NA	NA	TRBV29-1	TRBJ2-1	TGCAGCGTCCTTAGCGGATGGCCCTACAATGAGCAGTTCTTC	CSVLSGWPYNEQFF
NA	NA	TRBV10-2	TRBJ1-1	TGCGCCAGCAGTGGGTTGTCTAGCACTGAAGCTTTCTTT	CASSGLSSTEAFF
TRBD1	NA	TRBV7-2	TRBJ1-2	TGTGCCAGCAGCTTAACCCTTGGACAGGGACAGGGTGGCTACACCTTC	CASSLTLGQGQGGYTF
TRBD1	NA	TRBV18	TRBJ1-5	TGTGCCAGCTCACCGAACAGGGGCGGGCGGGATCAGCCCCAGCATTTT	CASSPNRGGRDQPQHF
NA	NA	TRBV10-3	TRBJ1-2	TGTGCCATCAGTTCCCTGCTGTCCACTCAAATTGGCTACACCTTC	CAISSLLSTQIGYTF
NA	NA	TRBV27	TRBJ1-6	TGTGCCAGCAGACAGGTCGTACATAATTCACCCCTCCACTTT	CASRQVVHNSPLHF
TRBD1	few	TRBV5-4	TRBJ2-5	TGTGCCAGCAGCTTGGCGACAGGGACGCGAGAGACCCAGTACTTC	CASSLATGTRETQYF
NA	NA	TRBV15	TRBJ2-3	TGTGCCACCAGCCCCATGACTACGGCAGATACGCAGTATTTT	CATSPMTTADTQYF
NA	few	TRBV13	TRBJ2-1	TGTGCCAGCAGCTTAGTAGAATCCTACAATGAGCAGTTCTTC	CASSLVESYNEQFF
NA	NA	TRBV25-1	TRBJ2-5	TGTGCCAGCAGTGAAGGGGCCGTGCGCCAAGAGACCCAGTACTTC	CASSEGAVRQETQYF
NA	NA	TRBV10-2	TRBJ2-1	TGCGCCAGCAGGGAGTTGGGGCAGGGGATGGACAATGAGCAGTTCTTC	CASRELGQGMDNEQFF
TRBD1	NA	TRBV11-2	TRBJ2-3	TGTGCCAGCAGCTTGATGAGGGGGCAAGGGGATACGCAGTATTTT	CASSLMRGQGDTQYF
NA	NA	TRBV14	TRBJ1-4	TGTGCCAGCAGCCAGGTCGGGACAGAAAAACTGTTTTTT	CASSQVGTEKLFF
NA	NA	TRBV28	TRBJ2-4	TGTGCCAGCAGTTTACCCGGACTTATAGCCAAAAACATTCAGTACTTC	CASSLPGLIAKNIQYF
NA	NA	TRBV3-1/TRBV3-2	TRBJ2-3	TGTGCCAGCAGCTCAGGATCGAATACGCAGTATTTT	CASSSGSNTQYF
NA	NA	TRBV6-4	TRBJ2-3	TGTGCCAGCAAGGCGACTAGCACAGATACGCAGTATTTT	CASKATSTDTQYF
NA	NA	TRBV14	TRBJ1-2	TGTGCCAGCAGCCAATCTTATCGCTATGGCTACACCTTC	CASSQSYRYGYTF
TRBD1	NA	TRBV10-3	TRBJ1-1	TGTGCCATCAGTGACTCGGACAGGGATTACGCTGAAGCTTTCTTT	CAISDSDRDYAEAFF
NA	NA	TRBV19	TRBJ1-5	TGTGCCAGTTCGATACAGAACCTCAATCAGCCCCAGCATTTT	CASSIQNLNQPQHF